This record covers a single TCR beta chain. Antigen: not known. The germline gives CDR1 MDHEN, CDR2 SYDVKM. This CDR3 has 13 residues. The PCR employed 60 Vbeta primers together with 13 Jbeta primers. Source study methods: Counted up in a later analysis, unique TCR beta chains came to some 75 million, with around 10 million shared. Profiling relied on immunoSEQ multiplex PCR, and the TCRdb table lists in-frame clones only, not all of them. The DNA was the basis for D and trimming; V, J and clone size are from that table. The sample yields roughly 230,000 clones, 92% seen once. These data come from a study of cytomegalovirus exposure and HLA in healthy donors. Overall study results and limits: Follow-up analysis seemed to connect common viral pathogens with several of the most significant clusters identified. Testing in vitro showed a few CMV-associated chains specific for CMV antigens. Rare sequences made up most TCRs, while some public TCRs were found in many donors.

This sequence was found in a girl aged 2 to 9 in good health and CMV-seronegative. The rearrangement joins TRBV28 to TRBJ2-5; 9 nucleotides align to TRBD2. The DNA end lines up better with TRBJ2-7; the J call may be wrong. The sample comprised PBMCs. The CDR3 loop is CASSSPSGVEQYF. CDR3 DNA: TGTGCCAGCAGTTCCCCTAGCGGGGTCGAGCAGTACTTC.